Presented here are 2 T cell receptor beta chains from one specimen sequenced in a study of Ad26.COV2.S vaccination and SARS-CoV-2 variants. Sequenced by immunoSEQ multiplex PCR; TCRdb stores in-frame clones only, minus some. Counted here are roughly 350,000 clones, around 90% occurring once; the ten biggest clones make up 6.4%. Treatment in this sample: 19 received Ad26.COV2.S at low or high dose, single or two shots; 5 received placebo; per-sample allocation not given. Sampling occurred on day 63 after the first vaccine or placebo injection. Source: peripheral blood, taken in a trial of Ad26.COV2.S vaccine versus placebo. Receptors were obtained from a person aged 18-60 years who received the Ad26.COV2.S COVID-19 vaccine or a placebo.

Of note for this clone: This sample also contains other DNA sequences that code for the same CDR3. This sequence joins TRBV30 and TRBJ1-6, with D uncertain. CDR1 is GTSNPN and CDR2 is SVGIG in the germline V gene (reference sequence). V was trimmed by 3 bases and J by 0 bases, leaving 3 bases between them. The length of the CDR3 is 13 residues. The CDR3 sequence: CAWRTSYNSPLHF. The DNA of the CDR3 is TGTGCCTGGAGAACCTCCTATAATTCACCCCTCCACTTT.

The chain recombines TRBV11-2 with TRBJ2-1; D gene unclear. The CDR3 is 18 residues long. Germline loops: CDR1 SGHAT, CDR2 FQNNGV. Between the trimmed V and J ends, which lost 7 bases and 0 bases, there was a span of 22 bases. The CDR3 is CASTYTRRQDLSYNEQFF. The DNA of the CDR3 is TGTGCCAGCACCTACACGAGACGTCAGGATCTCTCCTACAATGAGCAGTTCTTC.